The T cell receptor beta chain described here comes from a study of cytomegalovirus exposure and HLA in healthy donors. In regard to this clone: Germline and junction disagree at one end, which may indicate a read error. The sample contains more than one DNA sequence encoding this CDR3.

In the PCR, 60 Vbeta and 13 Jbeta primers were used. Original processing methods: Counted up in a later analysis, unique TCR beta chains came to 65 million to 100 million, with about 9.9 million shared. The repertoire was sequenced with immunoSEQ multiplex PCR; TCRdb's copy has only in-frame clones and lacks some. For V, J and clone size, that table is used; D and trimming come from the DNA. The sample includes roughly 80,000 clones, roughly two thirds of them seen just once. Germline values: CDR1 MDHEN, CDR2 SYDVKM. This CDR3 region has 17 residues. Source material: PBMCs. The source of this sequence is a woman between 45 and 65 years old in good health and CMV-seropositive. This chain joins TRBV28 and TRBJ1-1; the D is unclear. The CDR3 nucleotides are TGTGCCAGCAGTTTATCTCCCATGGTGGCGAGGAGCACTGAAGCCTTCTTT. This sequence encodes CASSLSPMVARSTEAFF.